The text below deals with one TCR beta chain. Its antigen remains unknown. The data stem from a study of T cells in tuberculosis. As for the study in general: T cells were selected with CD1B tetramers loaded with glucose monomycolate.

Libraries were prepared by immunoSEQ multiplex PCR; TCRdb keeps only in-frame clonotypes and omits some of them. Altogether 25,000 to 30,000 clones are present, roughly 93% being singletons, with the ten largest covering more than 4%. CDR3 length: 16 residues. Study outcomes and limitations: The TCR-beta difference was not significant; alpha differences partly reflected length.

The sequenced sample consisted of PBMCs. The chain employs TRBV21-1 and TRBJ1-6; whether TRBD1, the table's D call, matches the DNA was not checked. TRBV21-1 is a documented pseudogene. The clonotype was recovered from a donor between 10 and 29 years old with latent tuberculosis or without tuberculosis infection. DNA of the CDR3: TGTGCCAGCAGCAGCCTCGGGGGGACAGGGGTTTCACCCCTCCACTTT. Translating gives CASSSLGGTGVSPLHF.